This TCR beta chain was recovered during a study of a mutant IDH1 vaccine in newly diagnosed glioma. Germline V gene lookup returns CDR1 LNHDA and CDR2 SQIVND (reference sequence). Trimming took 3 bases from V and 8 from J; bases not matched to a gene: 9. This CDR3 spans 14 amino acids. Here immunoSEQ multiplex PCR was the method, and the copy in TCRdb shows in-frame clones only, minus some. The sample carries some 42,000 clones, approximately 83% recorded once. As regards this clone: What it binds is unknown.

Time point described: week 35, safety follow-up. Doses of 300 ug of mutant IDH1 20-mer peptide were given with topical imiquimod. The sample in question was PBMCs, obtained from a glioma patient whose treatment included an IDH1 peptide vaccine. This clonotype was sampled from a woman in her 50s with glioma. This chain links TRBV19 with TRBJ1-2; 7 bases are shared with TRBD1. Written as DNA, the CDR3 is TGTGCCAGTAGTATTAACAGGGGCTTTGGCGGCTACACCTTC. Residues: CASSINRGFGGYTF.